The entry below gives a single T cell receptor beta chain sequence along with its context. The antigen is unknown. The CDR3 loop spans 16 amino acids. The germline CDR1 and CDR2 sequences are MDHEN and SYDVKM. The V segment lost 6 bases and the J segment 1 base; nucleotides outside the gene matches: 7. This record comes from a study of CD8 T cells in ankylosing spondylitis. Findings and limits, study-wide: There were earlier reports of some motif variants in reactive arthritis synovial fluid and blood. Reported data indicate significant enrichment of disease-linked clones within matched ankylosing spondylitis synovial fluid.

A quantitative 5'-RACE method, one with molecular barcodes, was used to make TCR beta libraries. TCRdb reanalysed the 5' RACE reads using MiXCR and keeps one entry per CDR3 protein. The sample contains 380,000 or so distinct CDR3 sequences, 20% to 25% of which appear only once. The source material was blood, either unsorted or a sorted T cell fraction (not recorded which). The origin of this receptor is a male donor with ankylosing spondylitis or in good health (not recorded which). The rearrangement links TRBV28 to TRBJ2-3; 10 bases line up with TRBD1. The CDR3 is CASSPTGTGGTDTQYF. CDR3 bases: TGTGCCAGCAGCCCCACCGGGACAGGGGGCACAGATACGCAGTATTTT.